Below, 3 T cell receptor beta chains from the same sample are listed, as sequenced in a study of control samples from healthy donors and cancer patients. The table came from immunoSEQ multiplex PCR; TCRdb's copy has only in-frame clones and leaves some out. The sample holds roughly 150,000 clones, 93% seen once. The sequencing sample was made of blood. Every receptor here comes from a man aged 50 to 60 in good health.

This clone was detected only once. This chain links TRBV5-1 with TRBJ2-2; TRBD2 matches 8 bases. Germline V gene sequence: CDR1 SGHRS, CDR2 YFSETQ. This CDR3 has 17 residues. Trimming removed 3 bases from V and 7 bases from J; junction bases left unmatched: 14. The CDR3 DNA reads TGCGCCAGCAGCTCACCGGGACTAGATATCGGTCGCGGGGAGCTGTTTTTT. Encoded protein: CASSSPGLDIGRGELFF. Together with reference TRBV5-1 and TRBJ2-2, the CDR3 gives the full variable domain: KAGVTQTPRYLIKTRGQQVTLSCSPISGHRSVSWYQQTPGQGLQFLFEYFSETQRNKGNFPGRFSGRQFSNSRSEMNVSTLELGDSALYLCASSSPGLDIGRGELFFGEGSRLTVL.

The chain is built from TRBV5-8 and TRBJ1-1; no reliable D call. V lost 4 bases, J lost 8 bases, and 18 bases lay in between. This CDR3 spans 14 amino acids. Germline V gene lookup returns CDR1 SGHTS and CDR2 YDEGEE. CDR3 amino acids: CASSVVWGTAEAFF. The CDR3 coding sequence is TGTGCCAGCAGCGTTGTGTGGGGAACGGCGGAAGCTTTCTTT. The whole variable domain, filled in from reference TRBV5-8 and TRBJ1-1, reads EAGVTQSPTHLIKTRGQQATLRCSPISGHTSVYWYQQALGLGLQFLLWYDEGEERNRGNFPPRFSGRQFPNYSSELNVNALELEDSALYLCASSVVWGTAEAFFGQGTRLTVV.

The chain links TRBV28 to TRBJ2-7; TRBD1 matches 7 bases. The germline CDR1 and CDR2 sequences are MDHEN and SYDVKM. V was pared by 8 bases and J by 2 bases, with 3 bases of the junction left unmatched. The CDR3 spans 12 residues. The CDR3 loop is CASRDRTYEQYF. The CDR3 DNA is TGTGCCAGCCGGGACAGAACCTACGAGCAGTACTTC.